These 27 T cell receptor beta chains were all obtained from the same sample, sequenced in a study of blood T cell repertoires in COVID-19. Here immunoSEQ multiplex PCR was the method, and the copy in TCRdb shows in-frame clones only, minus some. The top ten clones hold roughly 12% of a sample with about 440,000 clones, 70% to 90% of them seen once. Sequences were obtained from peripheral blood. Receptors were obtained from a woman aged 50 to 60 with COVID-19, enrolled during active disease.

This chain uses TRBV29-1 with TRBJ2-3, with 9 bases lining up with TRBD2. J gave up 6 bases and V 7 bases, and 11 bases lay outside the gene matches. Looked up from germline, CDR1 is SQVTM and CDR2 is ANQGSEA. The CDR3 totals 14 residues. As DNA, the CDR3 is TGCAGCGGCTTAGCGGGGGCCGTCGGGGATACGCAGTATTTT. Protein sequence: CSGLAGAVGDTQYF.

This clone has a single count. V is TRBV6-5 and J is TRBJ1-1; possibly TRBD1 for D (5 bases). The CDR3 extends over 12 amino acids. Germline CDR1 MNHEY, CDR2 SVGAGI. Trimming left V 4 bases short and J 3 bases short, with 6 bases between. CDR3 coding DNA: TGTGCCAGCAGTTTCAGGGACACTGAAGCTTTCTTT. It yields the protein CASSFRDTEAFF.

The chain is built from TRBV6-5 and TRBJ2-5; TRBD2 agrees at 9 bases. J lost 1 base, V lost 1 base, and 4 bases had no gene match. The CDR3 length is 16 residues. CDR1 and CDR2 (germline): MNHEY, SVGAGI. CDR3 sequence: CASSYWAGGSQETQYF. The CDR3 nucleotides are TGTGCCAGCAGTTACTGGGCGGGGGGGAGCCAAGAGACCCAGTACTTC.

The rearrangement joins TRBV27 to TRBJ2-2; 11 bases map to TRBD1. This CDR3 region has 14 residues. Germline CDR1 and CDR2: MNHEY and SMNVEV (reference sequence). Trimming removed 9 bases from V and 6 bases from J; junction bases left unmatched: 6. In nucleotides, the CDR3 is TGTGCCAGAGCCCCGGGACAGGGGGCCGGGGAGCTGTTTTTT. This encodes CARAPGQGAGELFF.

The rearrangement uses TRBV5-4 and TRBJ2-1; 9 nucleotides agree with TRBD2. Germline values: CDR1 SGHNT, CDR2 YYREEE (reference sequence). Trimming at V came to 2 bases and at J to 5 bases, leaving 11 bases not matched to a gene. The CDR3 extends over 17 amino acids. Here the CDR3 DNA reads TGTGCCAGCAGCTTCGAACTAGCGGGTGTCACACACAATGAGCAGTTCTTC. It encodes CASSFELAGVTHNEQFF.

The chain is built from TRBV5-4 and TRBJ2-2, with D perhaps matching TRBD1 (7 bases). Trimming pared 0 bases from V and 4 bases from J, leaving 13 bases between. CDR1 is SGHNT, CDR2 YYREEE, per germline (reference sequence). The CDR3 covers 16 residues. CDR3 in amino acids: CASSLDPGGGTGELFF. CDR3 coding DNA: TGTGCCAGCAGCTTGGACCCAGGGGGAGGCACCGGGGAGCTGTTTTTT.

The chain carries TRBV11-3 and TRBJ1-1; 8 nucleotides match TRBD1. The CDR3 covers 13 residues. Losses at the gene ends were 1 base for V and 5 bases for J; bases not matched to a gene: 0. The germline V gene encodes CDR1 SGHNT and CDR2 YENEEA. CDR3 amino acids: CASSLGTGTEAFF. CDR3 bases: TGTGCCAGCAGCTTAGGGACAGGGACTGAAGCTTTCTTT.

This clone came up once. The chain employs TRBV27 and TRBJ2-3; 10 nucleotides agree with TRBD2. With 2 bases clipped from V and 3 bases from J, the junction kept 2 bases outside the gene matches. CDR1 is MNHEY, CDR2 SMNVEV, per germline (reference sequence). This CDR3 is 15 amino acids long. The CDR3 protein is CASSLSGGATDTQYF. For the CDR3, the DNA is TGTGCCAGCAGTTTAAGCGGGGGGGCGACAGATACGCAGTATTTT.

This clone has a single count. V is TRBV6-5 and J is TRBJ2-5; no clear D gene. The CDR3 loop spans 14 amino acids. V gave up 5 bases and J gave up 1 base, with 11 bases separating them. Germline CDR1 reads MNHEY; CDR2 reads SVGAGI. CDR3 nucleotide sequence: TGTGCCAGCAGTCTCAACAAAATCCAAGAGACCCAGTACTTC. Encoded protein: CASSLNKIQETQYF.

This chain uses TRBV10-1 with TRBJ2-1, with TRBD1 matching 8 bases. The V segment lost 3 bases and the J segment 5 bases; nucleotides outside the gene matches: 3. The germline gives CDR1 WNHNN, CDR2 SYGVQD (reference sequence). CDR3 length: 14 amino acids. CDR3 in amino acids: CASSDRGRNNEQFF. In DNA form, the CDR3 reads TGCGCCAGCAGTGACAGGGGGCGTAACAATGAGCAGTTCTTC.

This chain links TRBV7-9 with TRBJ2-3; 9 positions agree with TRBD2. V trimming: 10 bases; J trimming: 7 bases; junction bases outside the gene matches: 12. The CDR3 has 14 amino acids. Per germline, CDR1 SEHNR and CDR2 FQNEAQ (reference sequence). DNA of the CDR3: TGTGCCACCACAAGGAATAGCGGGGGAAATACGCAGTATTTT. Protein sequence: CATTRNSGGNTQYF. The full variable domain, with the rest looked up from reference TRBV7-9 and TRBJ2-3, is DTGVSQNPRHKITKRGQNVTFRCDPISEHNRLYWYRQTLGQGPEFLTYFQNEAQLEKSRLLSDRFSAERPKGSFSTLEIQRTEQGDSAMYLCATTRNSGGNTQYFGPGTRLTVL.

The chain couples TRBV6-6 to TRBJ2-2; D unclear. Trimming shortened V by 7 bases and J by 5 bases, and 5 bases separated the two germline ends. The CDR3 extends over 11 amino acids. Germline values: CDR1 MNHNY, CDR2 SVGAGI (reference sequence). This CDR3 reads CASKITGELFF. The CDR3 DNA is TGTGCCAGCAAAATAACCGGGGAGCTGTTTTTT.

J is TRBJ1-2 and V is TRBV6-5; TRBD1 matches 8 bases. The junction had 9 bases not matched to a gene; V was cut back by 0 bases and J by 6 bases. Germline V gives CDR1 MNHEY, CDR2 SVGAGI. The CDR3 runs 16 residues. The CDR3 spells CASSYSQGEGGNGYTF. The CDR3 DNA follows: TGTGCCAGCAGTTACTCACAGGGGGAAGGGGGAAATGGCTACACCTTC.

The V gene is TRBV27, the J gene TRBJ2-3; D is undetermined. CDR1 MNHEY and CDR2 SMNVEV come from the germline V gene (reference sequence). V shed 3 bases and J shed 0 bases, with 10 bases lying between them. The CDR3 has 15 residues. The CDR3 bases are TGTGCCAGCAGTTTCCTGGCATCCAGCACAGATACGCAGTATTTT. This codes for CASSFLASSTDTQYF.

This clone has a handful of counts. The V call is TRBV5-1, the J call TRBJ1-1, with D unresolved. V was pared by 0 bases and J by 4 bases, with 7 bases between. This CDR3 has 13 residues. The germline CDR1 and CDR2 sequences are SGHRS and YFSETQ. The CDR3 DNA reads TGCGCCAGCAGCTTGGAGACGGGCACTGAAGCTTTCTTT. Its translation is CASSLETGTEAFF.

V and J are TRBV5-4 and TRBJ2-4; D is perhaps TRBD2 (7 bases). V gave up 2 bases and J gave up 4 bases, with 10 bases separating them. Germline-derived CDR1 and CDR2 are SGHNT and YYREEE (reference sequence). This CDR3 comprises 14 residues. This CDR3 reads CASSLGGAKNIQYF. DNA of the CDR3: TGTGCCAGCAGCTTAGGGGGGGCAAAAAACATTCAGTACTTC.

In its sample, this clone was seen once. The chain carries TRBV18 and TRBJ2-2, with 10 positions matching TRBD2. This CDR3 comprises 16 residues. From germline, CDR1 is KGHSH and CDR2 LQKENI. V dropped 4 bases and J dropped 0; count of bases not matched to a gene: 2. CDR3 residues: CASSRLAGANTGELFF. DNA for the CDR3: TGTGCCAGCTCACGACTAGCGGGCGCGAACACCGGGGAGCTGTTTTTT.

This clone was observed a few times. The V gene is TRBV6-5, the J gene TRBJ1-2; no clear D gene. V lost 10 bases to trimming and J lost 7 bases, with 16 bases between them. The V gene's germline CDR1 is MNHEY and CDR2 SVGAGI. The CDR3 contains 12 residues. The CDR3 nucleotides read TGTGCCACCCGGAGGGTTCAGTCTGGCTACACCTTC. It specifies CATRRVQSGYTF.

This clone was seen once. The V and J genes are TRBV20-1 and TRBJ1-1; D gene uncertain. V dropped 1 base and J dropped 8 bases, with 5 bases sitting between them. The CDR3 sequence is 10 residues long. Looked up from germline, CDR1 is DFQATT and CDR2 is SNEGSKA (reference sequence). The DNA of the CDR3 is TGCAGTGCTAGAGTCGGGGAAGCTTTCTTT. It yields the protein CSARVGEAFF.

The rearrangement links TRBV19 to TRBJ1-6, with 7 bases identical to TRBD1. The CDR3 is 15 residues long. Germline V gene lookup returns CDR1 LNHDA and CDR2 SQIVND (reference sequence). J gave up 7 bases and V 5 bases, and 8 bases lay outside the gene matches. As DNA, the CDR3 is TGTGCCAGTAGTCTCCCCCGGGACAGAAATTCACCCCTCCACTTT. Translated: CASSLPRDRNSPLHF.

The genes are TRBV21-1 and TRBJ2-2; the D call in the table, TRBD1, was not verified against the DNA. TRBV21-1 is a listed pseudogene. CDR3 length equals 17 residues. The CDR3 DNA reads as TGTGCCAGCAGCAAATACCGGGGACAGGGGGACGGCGGGGAGCTGTTTTTT. Its translation is CASSKYRGQGDGGELFF.

The chain is built from TRBV18 and TRBJ1-5; 8 positions agree with TRBD1. The CDR3 runs to 15 residues. Germline CDR1 and CDR2: KGHSH and LQKENI. V lost 2 bases to trimming and J lost 3 bases; unmatched junction nucleotides: 3. CDR3: CASSPGTGYNQPQHF. The CDR3 region has the DNA TGTGCCAGCTCACCAGGGACAGGCTACAATCAGCCCCAGCATTTT.

This rearrangement joins TRBV20-1 to TRBJ1-1, with D tentatively TRBD1 (5 bases). The germline V gene encodes CDR1 DFQATT and CDR2 SNEGSKA (reference sequence). Trimming cost V 3 bases and J 5 bases, with 22 bases left between them. The CDR3 is 16 residues long. In nucleotides, the CDR3 is TGCAGTGCTAGTCCGATTGGTAAGGGCGGGGGAACTGAAGCTTTCTTT. Residues: CSASPIGKGGGTEAFF.

The V gene is TRBV30, the J gene TRBJ2-2, with D possibly being TRBD1 (6 bases). Trimming removed 5 bases from V and 4 bases from J, with 14 bases in between. The CDR3 covers 14 residues. Germline CDR1 is GTSNPN and CDR2 is SVGIG (reference sequence). The CDR3 here is CAWSTGLGTGELFF. CDR3 DNA: TGTGCCTGGTCTACAGGGTTGGGCACCGGGGAGCTGTTTTTT.

This clone was recorded many times. The genes are TRBV5-5 and TRBJ2-7; 9 bases agree with TRBD1. The CDR3 runs 14 residues. Germline V gene lookup returns CDR1 SGHKS and CDR2 YYEKEE (reference sequence). Trimming at V came to 5 bases and at J to 4 bases, leaving 7 bases not matched to a gene. The CDR3 loop reads CASRWDRVGYEQYF. For the CDR3, the DNA is TGTGCCAGCAGATGGGACAGGGTGGGGTACGAGCAGTACTTC.

The chain couples TRBV10-3 to TRBJ2-1; 7 bases match TRBD2. Germline loops: CDR1 ENHRY, CDR2 SYGVKD. CDR3 size: 15 residues. The V segment lost 5 bases and the J segment 5 bases; nucleotides outside the gene matches: 9. The CDR3 sequence is CAISSPSGLNNEQFF. CDR3 coding DNA: TGTGCCATCAGTTCACCTAGCGGATTAAACAATGAGCAGTTCTTC.

The chain combines TRBV11-2 with TRBJ1-1; TRBD1 matches 7 bases. Germline loops: CDR1 SGHAT, CDR2 FQNNGV. This CDR3 region has 13 residues. With 0 bases clipped from V and 7 bases from J, the junction kept 2 bases outside the gene matches. Written as DNA, the CDR3 is TGTGCCAGCAGCTTAGATCGGGACAGTGAAGCTTTCTTT. This codes for CASSLDRDSEAFF.